This is a list of T cell receptor beta chains from one sample in a study of T cell responses to AZD1222 COVID-19 vaccine. Method: immunoSEQ multiplex PCR; TCRdb's copy keeps in-frame clones and lacks some. The profile shows hundreds of thousands of clones, approximately 94% of them singletons. Sequenced material: peripheral blood, taken 28 days after the second AZD1222 dose. The receptors here all came from an adult who received the AZD1222 COVID-19 vaccine. CDR3s include the opening cysteine and the closing phenylalanine or tryptophan.

V gene	CDR3 length	J gene	CDR3 protein
TRBV5-6	15	TRBJ2-7	CASSLPGEGSYEQYF
TRBV5-1	14	TRBJ2-7	CASSAPSRSYEQYF
TRBV28	13	TRBJ2-7	CASSPPGSGEQYF
TRBV2	15	TRBJ1-6	CASSEALSYNSPLHF
TRBV5-1	16	TRBJ1-4	CASSLQGGSTNEKLFF
TRBV2	15	TRBJ1-6	CASSSEQGANSPLHF
TRBV25-1	17	TRBJ1-6	CASSGAGGAGNNSPLHF
TRBV19	15	TRBJ1-5	CASRGLGTSNQPQHF
TRBV29-1	14	TRBJ1-1	CSVEGVSLNTEAFF
TRBV2	12	TRBJ2-1	CASSDLGYEQFF
TRBV7-3	13	TRBJ1-1	CASSLTEAHGVFF
TRBV28	15	TRBJ1-4	CASSPRAGSREKLFF
TRBV3-1/TRBV3-2	16	TRBJ1-2	CASSQPGTGNPYGYTF
TRBV18	13	TRBJ1-5	CASSPGPGQPQHF
TRBV6-5	15	TRBJ2-2	CASRIARTYTGELFF
TRBV5-1	16	TRBJ1-6	CASSLESGRSNSPLHF
TRBV18	17	TRBJ1-6	CASSLTGQGGSRSPLHF
TRBV18	13	TRBJ1-1	CASHTRGHTEAFF
TRBV6-5	12	TRBJ1-1	CASSYPTGEAFF
TRBV18	15	TRBJ1-1	CASSPPRGLATEAFF
TRBV14	13	TRBJ1-1	CASSQTTYTEAFF
TRBV20-1	11	TRBJ1-1	CSARWGREAFF
TRBV6-5	13	TRBJ1-6	CASSPGTNSPLHF
TRBV28	15	TRBJ1-2	CASSTGGGVNYGYTF
TRBV5-4	16	TRBJ2-7	CASSPTEKGRIYEQYF
TRBV15	15	TRBJ2-2	CATSREDSRTGELFF
TRBV11-2	14	TRBJ2-1	CASSLVGAGNEQFF
TRBV28	12	TRBJ1-6	CASSSPRAPLHF
TRBV7-9	15	TRBJ1-1	CASSLSRVLNTEAFF
TRBV5-1	15	TRBJ1-4	CASSLGGRVDEKLFF
TRBV28	15	TRBJ1-4	CASSLRTGNREKLFF
TRBV11-2	14	TRBJ2-7	CASSSTASSYEQYF
TRBV24-1	13	TRBJ1-2	CATSDPDRGGYTF
TRBV5-5	14	TRBJ1-6	CASRRTGEGSPLHF
TRBV19	14	TRBJ2-5	CASKRTGTEETQYF
TRBV3-1/TRBV3-2	14	TRBJ1-6	CASSLDSKHSPLHF
TRBV11-2	17	TRBJ2-7	CASSSNAGTSANYEQYF
TRBV7-2	13	TRBJ2-3	CASSRGSGDTQYF
TRBV5-1	14	TRBJ1-2	CASSSPGANYGYTF
TRBV4-2	16	TRBJ2-7	CASSQVGGLGASGQYF
TRBV27	10	TRBJ2-1	CAAGYNEQFF
TRBV7-9	17	TRBJ2-1	CASSLGRAGQTDHEQFF
TRBV4-1	16	TRBJ2-1	CASSQHGGKGYNEQFF
TRBV29-1	14	TRBJ2-7	CSVSTGVRSYEQYF
TRBV5-1	17	TRBJ2-3	CASSFATGTTNTDTQYF
TRBV4-2	15	TRBJ2-7	CASSSQGTAPWEQYF
TRBV28	12	TRBJ2-5	CASKGPLETQYF
TRBV25-1	14	TRBJ2-3	CASSVSGGIDTQYF
TRBV28	15	TRBJ1-4	CASSQAPLNNEKLFF
TRBV6-6	15	TRBJ2-1	CASSSQGADYNEQFF
TRBV18	14	TRBJ1-3	CASSPGTRGNTIYF
TRBV21-1	18	TRBJ2-6	CASSPPDWHLSGANVLTF